This T cell receptor (beta chain) was observed in a study of spatial heterogeneity in lung cancer. The study, taken as a whole, reports: Tumor mutation counts were tracked by expanded intratumoral alpha and beta TCR counts. Estimation of coverage gave values of around 6.7% for alpha and more than 11% for beta chains in tumor T cells.

On this clonotype itself: What it recognizes is unknown.

The V segment lost 7 bases and the J segment 3 bases; nucleotides outside the gene matches: 5. The V gene's germline CDR1 is MGHDK and CDR2 SYGVNS. The length of the CDR3 is 15 residues. Each CDR3 protein is one row after TCRdb ran MiXCR on the 5' RACE reads. Counted here are under 9,000 distinct CDR3 sequences, less than 15% occurring once; the ten biggest clones make up around 8%. The time point is: sample taken at primary tumor resection. The chain employs TRBV25-1 and TRBJ2-1, with 11 bases matching TRBD1. This receptor was obtained from a male donor with early-stage non-small cell lung cancer. The sample in question was lung tumor tissue, obtained at surgery. The CDR3 loop is CASTKDRGHYNEQFF. In nucleotides, the CDR3 is TGTGCCAGCACTAAGGACAGGGGGCACTACAATGAGCAGTTCTTC. Full variable domain (missing parts from reference TRBV25-1 and TRBJ2-1): EADIYQTPRYLVIGTGKKITLECSQTMGHDKMYWYQQDPGMELHLIHYSYGVNSTEKGDLSSESTVSRIRTEHFPLTLESARPSHTSQYLCASTKDRGHYNEQFFGPGTRLTVL.